The 15 T cell receptor beta chains listed next were all sequenced from one sample in a study of T cell responses to AZD1222 COVID-19 vaccine. Libraries were prepared by immunoSEQ multiplex PCR; TCRdb keeps only in-frame clonotypes and omits some of them. The data show under 170,000 clones, 94% seen once. Sequenced here: peripheral blood, sampled on day 0 of AZD1222 vaccination. These TCRs come from an adult in good health.

The chain carries TRBV3-1 (or the pseudogene TRBV3-2) and TRBJ2-3; TRBD2 aligns across 12 bases. This CDR3 spans 16 amino acids. V was pared by 4 bases and J by 1 base, with 3 bases of the junction left unmatched. The V gene's germline CDR1 is LGHDT and CDR2 YNNKEL (reference sequence). CDR3 sequence reads: CASSLRLAGGTDTQYF. In DNA, the CDR3 is TGTGCCAGCAGCCTTAGACTAGCGGGGGGCACAGATACGCAGTATTTT.

This rearrangement joins TRBV6-5 to TRBJ2-2, with 9 bases matching TRBD1. CDR3 length: 14 residues. Trimming cost V 6 bases and J 8 bases; bases outside gene matches: 7. From germline, CDR1 is MNHEY and CDR2 SVGAGI. The CDR3 loop reads CASRTGGVVGELFF. The CDR3, as DNA: TGTGCCAGCAGGACAGGGGGAGTTGTGGGGGAGCTGTTTTTT.

The CDR3 sequence is CASSSDPSYNEQFF. For the CDR3, the DNA is TGTGCCAGCTCCTCAGACCCCTCCTACAATGAGCAGTTCTTC. The V gene is TRBV18, the J gene TRBJ2-1; D gene unclear. Deletions cut 6 bases from V and 0 bases from J, with 9 bases between. The CDR3 runs to 14 residues. CDR1 and CDR2 (germline): KGHSH, LQKENI. Full variable domain (missing parts from reference TRBV18 and TRBJ2-1): NAGVMQNPRHLVRRRGQEARLRCSPMKGHSHVYWYRQLPEEGLKFMVYLQKENIIDESGMPKERFSAEFPKEGPSILRIQQVVRGDSAAYFCASSSDPSYNEQFFGPGTRLTVL.

The rearrangement uses TRBV24-1 and TRBJ1-2; 7 nucleotides match TRBD1. Germline V gives CDR1 KGHDR, CDR2 SFDVKD. This CDR3 spans 14 amino acids. V was pared by 10 bases and J by 5 bases, with 12 bases of the junction left unmatched. CDR3 protein: CATSNRDREYGYTF. As DNA, the CDR3 is TGTGCCACTAGTAACCGGGACAGAGAGTATGGCTACACCTTC.

The chain combines TRBV4-1 with TRBJ2-1; TRBD2 is a possible D gene (6 bases). CDR3 length: 15 residues. V was clipped by 1 base and J by 1 base, with 8 bases between them. CDR1 and CDR2 (germline): MGHRA, YSYEKL. The CDR3 loop is CASSQVGGSYNEQFF. CDR3 nucleotide sequence: TGCGCCAGCAGCCAAGTTGGGGGGTCCTACAATGAGCAGTTCTTC.

The DNA for the CDR3 is TGTGCCAGCAGCCTAGGGACACTGCTCACAGATACGCAGTATTTT. This encodes CASSLGTLLTDTQYF. The gene calls are TRBV5-6 and TRBJ2-3, with D possibly being TRBD1 (6 bases). The CDR3 sequence is 15 residues long. Germline loops: CDR1 SGHDT, CDR2 YYEEEE. The V gene lost 4 bases and the J gene lost 2 bases, with 14 bases spanning the gap.

This clone was seen only once. V gene TRBV13 combines with J gene TRBJ1-1; weak D call: TRBD1 (6 bases). This CDR3 is 15 amino acids long. From germline, CDR1 is PRHDT and CDR2 FYEKMQ (reference sequence). V lost 6 bases and J lost 3, with 17 bases in between. In nucleotides, the CDR3 is TGTGCCAGCAGTTCGTACCTACAGGGCTACACTGAAGCTTTCTTT. Residues: CASSSYLQGYTEAFF.

V gene TRBV19 combines with J gene TRBJ1-1, with 7 bases that match TRBD1. This CDR3 contains 14 residues. Looked up from germline, CDR1 is LNHDA and CDR2 is SQIVND (reference sequence). The V and J ends lost 4 bases and 3 bases, in that order; junction bases with no gene match: 5. CDR3 in DNA: TGTGCCAGTAGTACACAGGGGCAAGACACTGAAGCTTTCTTT. Its protein is CASSTQGQDTEAFF.

The CDR3 nucleotides are TGTGCCAGCAGTTTTTTCGGGTTGGGTGGAGCGAGAGATACGCAGTATTTT. Translation: CASSFFGLGGARDTQYF. The genes are TRBV28 and TRBJ2-3; no definite D call. With 3 bases removed from V and 5 bases from J, the gap between germline ends came to 21 bases. Germline CDR1 and CDR2: MDHEN and SYDVKM. The CDR3 runs to 17 residues.

The CDR3 DNA reads as TGTGCCAGCAGCCCCGACAGGGGTGGAGGCAATCAGCCCCAGCATTTT. It is translated as CASSPDRGGGNQPQHF. This sequence joins TRBV7-9 and TRBJ1-5; 8 bases align to TRBD1. V was pared by 5 bases and J by 2 bases, with 8 bases of the junction left unmatched. This CDR3 has 16 amino acids. Germline V gene lookup returns CDR1 SEHNR and CDR2 FQNEAQ (reference sequence).

The CDR3 coding sequence is TGTGCCACCAGTAACAGGGACGACTATGGCTACACCTTC. It yields the protein CATSNRDDYGYTF. The gene calls are TRBV24-1 and TRBJ1-2, with D perhaps matching TRBD1 (6 bases). There are 13 residues in the CDR3. Trimming pared 6 bases from V and 3 bases from J, leaving 10 bases between. Germline CDR1 reads KGHDR; CDR2 reads SFDVKD.

J is TRBJ1-2 and V is TRBV2; TRBD1 agrees at 9 bases. The CDR3 totals 15 residues. V trimming: 8 bases; J trimming: 4 bases; junction bases outside the gene matches: 11. CDR1 and CDR2 (germline): SNHLY, FYNNEI. CDR3 nucleotide sequence: TGTGCCAGCCTCCCGGGGGGACAGGGTGCCTATGGCTACACCTTC. Translated, it gives CASLPGGQGAYGYTF.

The rearrangement links TRBV7-2 to TRBJ2-5; D is uncertain. V was clipped by 1 base and J by 0 bases, with 12 bases between them. Germline values: CDR1 SGHTA, CDR2 FQGNSA. The CDR3 totals 16 residues. CDR3: CASSLGMDVYQETQYF. In nucleotides, the CDR3 is TGTGCCAGCAGCTTAGGTATGGACGTATACCAAGAGACCCAGTACTTC.

The chain carries TRBV6-1 and TRBJ2-7, with 12 bases matching TRBD2. CDR3 size: 18 residues. Germline V gene sequence: CDR1 MNHNS, CDR2 SASEGT. V lost 3 bases to trimming and J lost 0 bases; unmatched junction nucleotides: 9. The CDR3 reads CASSDPRTSGASSYEQYV. The CDR3 DNA sequence: TGTGCCAGCAGTGACCCGAGGACTAGCGGGGCTAGCTCCTACGAGCAGTACGTC.

CDR3 sequence reads: CASSKDFPTGDSRYEQYV. The CDR3 DNA reads TGTGCCAGCAGCAAGGACTTCCCGACAGGGGATTCCCGGTACGAGCAGTACGTC. The chain combines TRBV21-1 with TRBJ2-7; the table names TRBD1, a call not compared with the DNA. TRBV21-1 is reported as a pseudogene. This CDR3 contains 18 residues.